This TCR beta chain derives from a study of PD-1 blockade in mismatch repair-deficient tumors. This clone has more than one count but fewer than ten. Method: immunoSEQ multiplex PCR; TCRdb's copy keeps in-frame clones and lacks some. The top ten hold more than 1.5% of the sample, which has about 17,000 clones, nearly 85% seen once. The CDR3 totals 16 residues. From germline, CDR1 is SGHTA and CDR2 FQGNSA. V trimming: 7 bases; J trimming: 3 bases; junction bases outside the gene matches: 12. The V gene is TRBV7-2, the J gene TRBJ2-1, with 7 bases fitting TRBD2. Here the sequenced sample was PBMCs, taken less than 25 weeks after starting pembrolizumab. This clonotype originated in an adult with mismatch repair-deficient cancer. The CDR3 DNA follows: TGTGCCAGCACCTCAAGAAGGCTAGCGGACTACAATGAGCAGTTCTTC. This gives the protein CASTSRRLADYNEQFF.